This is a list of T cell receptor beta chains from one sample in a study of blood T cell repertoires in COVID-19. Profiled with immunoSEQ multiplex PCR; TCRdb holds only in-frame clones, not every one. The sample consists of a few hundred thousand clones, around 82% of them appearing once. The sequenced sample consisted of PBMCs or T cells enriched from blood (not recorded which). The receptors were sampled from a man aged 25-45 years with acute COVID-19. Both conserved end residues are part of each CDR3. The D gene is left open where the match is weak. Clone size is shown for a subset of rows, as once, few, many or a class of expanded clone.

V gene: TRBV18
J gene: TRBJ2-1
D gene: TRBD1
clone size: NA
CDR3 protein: CASSPKGQGSYNEQFF
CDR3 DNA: TGTGCCAGCTCACCAAAGGGACAGGGAAGCTACAATGAGCAGTTCTTC

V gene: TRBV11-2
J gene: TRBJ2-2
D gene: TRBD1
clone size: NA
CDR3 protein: CASRPGTGNTGELFF
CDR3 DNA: TGTGCCAGCAGGCCCGGGACAGGGAACACCGGGGAGCTGTTTTTT

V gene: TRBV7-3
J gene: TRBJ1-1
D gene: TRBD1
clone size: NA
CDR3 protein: CASSSQGPNTEAFF
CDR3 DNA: TGTGCCAGCAGCTCACAGGGGCCCAACACTGAAGCTTTCTTT

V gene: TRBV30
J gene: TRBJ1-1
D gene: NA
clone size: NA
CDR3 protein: CAWSRSNTEAFF
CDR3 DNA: TGTGCCTGGAGTCGGTCGAACACTGAAGCTTTCTTT

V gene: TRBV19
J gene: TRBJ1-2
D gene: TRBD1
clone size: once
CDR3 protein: CASSIPAGTGVGGYTF
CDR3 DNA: TGTGCCAGTAGTATTCCCGCCGGGACAGGGGTGGGTGGCTACACCTTC

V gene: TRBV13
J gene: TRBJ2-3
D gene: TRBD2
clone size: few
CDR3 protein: CASSFGTSGQIKGTDTQYF
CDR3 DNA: TGTGCCAGCAGCTTCGGGACTAGCGGGCAAATCAAGGGCACAGATACGCAGTATTTT

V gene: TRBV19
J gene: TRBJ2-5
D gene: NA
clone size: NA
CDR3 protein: CATSMGGAETQYF
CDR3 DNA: TGTGCCACCTCGATGGGCGGGGCCGAGACCCAGTACTTC

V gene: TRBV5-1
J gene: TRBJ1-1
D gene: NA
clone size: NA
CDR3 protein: CASSLDSVNTEAFF
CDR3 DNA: TGCGCCAGCAGCTTGGACTCCGTAAACACTGAAGCTTTCTTT

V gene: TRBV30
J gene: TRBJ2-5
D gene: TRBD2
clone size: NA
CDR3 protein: CAWGRLAGEVTQYF
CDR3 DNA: TGTGCCTGGGGCAGACTAGCGGGGGAAGTGACCCAGTACTTC

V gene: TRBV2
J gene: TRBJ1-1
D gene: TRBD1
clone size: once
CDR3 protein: CASSGTGWAFF
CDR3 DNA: TGTGCCAGCTCCGGGACAGGTTGGGCTTTCTTT

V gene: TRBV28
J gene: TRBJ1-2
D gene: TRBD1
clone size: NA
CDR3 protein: CASSSQGAGYGYTF
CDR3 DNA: TGTGCCAGCAGTTCCCAGGGGGCCGGCTATGGCTACACCTTC